A single sample is the source of the 22 T cell receptor beta chains below, sequenced in a study of shared T cell receptors in the human thymus. Sequenced by immunoSEQ multiplex PCR; TCRdb stores in-frame clones only, minus some. The table lists hundreds of thousands of clones, more than 75% of them singletons. This same sample was also taken into another study, of human thymus T cells.

The sequenced sample consisted of thymocytes. The receptors were sampled from a boy under three years old with a congenital heart defect.

The chain employs TRBV14 and TRBJ2-5; 8 positions agree with TRBD2. CDR3 length equals 17 residues. The germline gives CDR1 SGHDN, CDR2 FVKESK. The J segment lost 5 bases and the V segment lost 0 bases, leaving 11 bases of the junction unmatched. The CDR3 sequence: CASSQDPPGGAFETQYF. The CDR3 coding sequence is TGTGCCAGCAGCCAAGATCCCCCGGGAGGGGCATTTGAGACCCAGTACTTC.

Here the CDR3 reads CASGLGYSYEQYF. The CDR3 nucleotides read TGTGCTAGTGGTTTGGGCTACTCCTACGAGCAGTACTTC. V usage is TRBV12-5 and J usage is TRBJ2-7; no firm D call. Trimming removed 1 base at V and 0 bases at J, with 4 bases between. The CDR3 contains 13 residues. CDR1 is LGHNT and CDR2 is FRNRAP in the germline V gene.

In DNA form, the CDR3 reads TGTGCCAGTAGTCCGCCCGTGACGACAGGGTTCGGAGGCTCACAGGGCGAGCAGTACTTC. As protein: CASSPPVTTGFGGSQGEQYF. The J gene is TRBJ2-7, the V gene TRBV19; 7 nucleotides align to TRBD1. The trim removed 5 bases at V and 6 bases at J, leaving 28 bases unmatched. Germline V gene data show CDR1 as LNHDA and CDR2 as SQIVND (reference sequence). This CDR3 has 20 amino acids. The full variable domain, completed using reference TRBV19 and TRBJ2-7, is DGGITQSPKYLFRKEGQNVTLSCEQNLNHDAMYWYRQDPGQGLRLIYYSQIVNDFQKGDIAEGYSVSREKKESFPLTVTSAQKNPTAFYLCASSPPVTTGFGGSQGEQYFGPGTRLTVT.

This clone was seen just once. The sample carries other DNA sequences with the same CDR3. The chain uses TRBV9 and TRBJ1-1; 9 positions match TRBD1. V gave up 3 bases and J gave up 2 bases; unmatched junction bases: 5. This CDR3 has 15 amino acids. Germline-derived CDR1 and CDR2 are SGDLS and YYNGEE. CDR3 loop: CASSAPGQGNTEAFF. The CDR3, as DNA: TGTGCCAGCAGCGCGCCGGGACAGGGAAACACTGAAGCTTTCTTT.

V is TRBV27 and J is TRBJ2-7, with D maybe TRBD1 (6 bases). This CDR3 spans 15 amino acids. V shed 3 bases and J shed 0 bases, with 12 bases lying between them. Germline loops: CDR1 MNHEY, CDR2 SMNVEV (reference sequence). The CDR3 DNA reads as TGTGCCAGCAGTTTTGACAGGAAGCACTCCTACGAGCAGTACTTC. As protein: CASSFDRKHSYEQYF.

The table lists this clone with a count of one. The chain uses TRBV9 and TRBJ2-7; D possibly corresponds to TRBD1 (6 bases). V lost 4 bases, J lost 5 bases, and 10 bases lay in between. Germline-derived CDR1 and CDR2 are SGDLS and YYNGEE. CDR3 length equals 12 residues. This CDR3 reads CASSRNRDEQYF. DNA for the CDR3: TGTGCCAGCAGCCGAAACAGGGACGAGCAGTACTTC.

The chain links TRBV10-3 to TRBJ2-7; TRBD2 is a possible D gene (6 bases). V was clipped by 2 bases and J by 0 bases, with 11 bases between them. The CDR3 is 15 residues long. Germline values: CDR1 ENHRY, CDR2 SYGVKD. Written as DNA, the CDR3 is TGTGCCATCAGTGAGGCAGGACTAAGCTCCTACGAGCAGTACTTC. As protein: CAISEAGLSSYEQYF.

The chain combines TRBV28 with TRBJ1-2, with 7 nucleotides matching TRBD1. CDR1 MDHEN and CDR2 SYDVKM come from the germline V gene. There are 14 residues in the CDR3. J was trimmed by 5 bases and V by 6 bases; bases with no gene match: 9. As DNA, the CDR3 is TGTGCCAGCAGAAACCGGACAGGAGCTTATGGCTACACCTTC. Protein: CASRNRTGAYGYTF.

This clone was counted once. This rearrangement joins TRBV2 to TRBJ2-3; 9 bases are a match to TRBD1. This CDR3 contains 14 residues. Trimming took 3 bases from V and 7 from J; bases not matched to a gene: 5. Germline V gene sequence: CDR1 SNHLY, CDR2 FYNNEI. The CDR3 here is CASSEDRGRHTQYF. The CDR3 nucleotides are TGTGCCAGCAGTGAGGACAGGGGTCGGCATACGCAGTATTTT. Full variable domain (missing parts from reference TRBV2 and TRBJ2-3): EPEVTQTPSHQVTQMGQEVILRCVPISNHLYFYWYRQILGQKVEFLVSFYNNEISEKSEIFDDQFSVERPDGSNFTLKIRSTKLEDSAMYFCASSEDRGRHTQYFGPGTRLTVL.

In this sample, this clone turned up a few times. This rearrangement joins TRBV7-9 to TRBJ1-1, with D possibly TRBD1 on 5 matching bases. Looked up from germline, CDR1 is SEHNR and CDR2 is FQNEAQ (reference sequence). The CDR3 contains 11 residues. Trimming left V 3 bases short and J 8 bases short, with 7 bases between. Here the CDR3 DNA reads TGTGCCAGCAGCTTTCGGGGGGAAGCTTTCTTT. Amino acid sequence: CASSFRGEAFF. The full variable domain, completed using reference TRBV7-9 and TRBJ1-1, is DTGVSQNPRHKITKRGQNVTFRCDPISEHNRLYWYRQTLGQGPEFLTYFQNEAQLEKSRLLSDRFSAERPKGSFSTLEIQRTEQGDSAMYLCASSFRGEAFFGQGTRLTVV.

This chain's CDR3 is CASSKGLARFYEQYF. The CDR3 nucleotides read TGCGCCAGCAGCAAGGGACTAGCGAGATTCTACGAGCAGTACTTC. The genes are TRBV4-3 and TRBJ2-7; 10 nucleotides match TRBD2. With V trimmed by 5 bases and J by 3 bases, 7 bases remained unmatched. Germline values: CDR1 LGHNA, CDR2 YSLEER. The CDR3 length is 15 residues.

This rearrangement joins TRBV4-3 to TRBJ2-3; 7 nucleotides align to TRBD1. The CDR3 covers 17 residues. V lost 3 bases, J lost 1 base, and 10 bases stayed unmatched. The germline CDR1 and CDR2 sequences are LGHNA and YSLEER. DNA of the CDR3: TGCGCCAGCAGCCAGGCCAAAGGGGGCTGGGGCACAGATACGCAGTATTTT. Amino acids: CASSQAKGGWGTDTQYF.

This clone came up once. The chain has TRBV28 and TRBJ1-1, with 7 bases fitting TRBD1. CDR1 is MDHEN and CDR2 is SYDVKM in the germline V gene. The CDR3 extends over 14 amino acids. J was trimmed by 4 bases and V by 5 bases; bases with no gene match: 7. CDR3 amino acids: CASSPRGLGTEAFF. CDR3 nucleotides: TGTGCCAGCAGTCCCAGGGGGTTGGGCACTGAAGCTTTCTTT. Variable domain in full (rest from reference TRBV28 and TRBJ1-1): DVKVTQSSRYLVKRTGEKVFLECVQDMDHENMFWYRQDPGLGLRLIYFSYDVKMKEKGDIPEGYSVSREKKERFSLILESASTNQTSMYLCASSPRGLGTEAFFGQGTRLTVV.

V usage is TRBV27 and J usage is TRBJ2-2, with D possibly matching TRBD1 (6 bases). CDR1 and CDR2 from the germline V gene are MNHEY and SMNVEV (reference sequence). CDR3 length: 12 amino acids. V shed 7 bases and J shed 6 bases, with 9 bases lying between them. The CDR3 loop reads CASMHRAGELFF. CDR3 nucleotides: TGTGCCAGCATGCACAGGGCCGGGGAGCTGTTTTTT.

The V gene is TRBV5-1, the J gene TRBJ2-1, with D hard to call. Germline V lookup: CDR1 SGHRS, CDR2 YFSETQ. The CDR3 length is 14 residues. V was trimmed by 4 bases and J by 3 bases, leaving 11 bases between them. CDR3 DNA sequence: TGCGCCAGCAGCCCCCAGGTGCTCTACAATGAGCAGTTCTTC. It encodes CASSPQVLYNEQFF.

The CDR3: CSVGDSFSNQPQHF. The CDR3 nucleotides read TGCAGCGTTGGGGACAGTTTTAGCAATCAGCCCCAGCATTTT. The chain combines TRBV29-1 with TRBJ1-5, with TRBD1 matching 7 bases. The CDR3 contains 14 residues. J gave up 0 bases and V 4 bases, and 3 bases lay outside the gene matches. Germline loops: CDR1 SQVTM, CDR2 ANQGSEA.

This clone has only a few counts. This chain joins TRBV19 and TRBJ1-3; 11 bases align to TRBD1. With V trimmed by 6 bases and J by 3 bases, 10 bases remained unmatched. CDR3 size: 17 residues. The germline CDR1 and CDR2 sequences are LNHDA and SQIVND (reference sequence). For the CDR3, the DNA is TGTGCCAGTAGGGGTACAGGACAGGGGGCGCTTGGAAACACCATATATTTT. Translated: CASRGTGQGALGNTIYF. The full variable domain, in which reference TRBV19 and TRBJ1-3 provide the parts outside the CDR3, is DGGITQSPKYLFRKEGQNVTLSCEQNLNHDAMYWYRQDPGQGLRLIYYSQIVNDFQKGDIAEGYSVSREKKESFPLTVTSAQKNPTAFYLCASRGTGQGALGNTIYFGEGSWLTVV.

This rearrangement joins TRBV4-3 to TRBJ2-3; 13 nucleotides match TRBD2. CDR3 length equals 17 residues. Trimming cost V 1 base and J 4 bases; bases outside gene matches: 5. The germline CDR1 and CDR2 sequences are LGHNA and YSLEER. The CDR3: CASSQGTSGGAPDTQYF. The DNA of the CDR3 is TGCGCCAGCAGCCAAGGAACTAGCGGGGGGGCCCCAGATACGCAGTATTTT.

The V and J genes are TRBV5-6 and TRBJ2-2; 7 nucleotides match TRBD1. Germline-derived CDR1 and CDR2 are SGHDT and YYEEEE. V trimming: 5 bases; J trimming: 6 bases; junction bases outside the gene matches: 4. CDR3 length equals 13 residues. CDR3 region: CASRKDRAGELFF. The CDR3 DNA sequence: TGTGCCAGCAGAAAAGACAGGGCCGGGGAGCTGTTTTTT.

This clone was picked up a small number of times. The gene calls are TRBV5-1 and TRBJ1-6, with 7 bases matching TRBD1. The CDR3 has 14 amino acids. V was pared by 6 bases and J by 2 bases, with 2 bases of the junction left unmatched. Germline lookup yields CDR1 SGHRS and CDR2 YFSETQ. CDR3 DNA: TGCGCCAGCAAAGGGGGCCCCTATAATTCACCCCTCCACTTT. Its translation: CASKGGPYNSPLHF. Looking up the rest from reference TRBV5-1 and TRBJ1-6 gives the full variable domain: KAGVTQTPRYLIKTRGQQVTLSCSPISGHRSVSWYQQTPGQGLQFLFEYFSETQRNKGNFPGRFSGRQFSNSRSEMNVSTLELGDSALYLCASKGGPYNSPLHFGNGTRLTVT.

This clone was seen once. The rearrangement links TRBV4-1 to TRBJ1-3; D may be TRBD1 (5 bases). CDR1 is MGHRA and CDR2 is YSYEKL in the germline V gene. The CDR3 is 17 residues long. The V end lost 0 bases, the J end lost 2 bases, and 14 bases lay between the germline ends. CDR3: CASSQEVTQGPGNTIYF. In nucleotides, the CDR3 is TGCGCCAGCAGCCAAGAAGTGACGCAGGGCCCTGGAAACACCATATATTTT.

This clone came up a few times. The V and J genes are TRBV7-9 and TRBJ2-7, with TRBD2 identical over 8 bases. The V segment lost 1 base and the J segment 0 bases; nucleotides outside the gene matches: 2. The CDR3 loop spans 15 amino acids. Germline-derived CDR1 and CDR2 are SEHNR and FQNEAQ (reference sequence). In DNA, the CDR3 is TGTGCCAGCAGCTTAGGACTAGCGTACTCCTACGAGCAGTACTTC. Its translation is CASSLGLAYSYEQYF.